These T cell receptor beta chains were read from a single sample in a study of T cell responses to AZD1222 COVID-19 vaccine. Sequencing was performed with immunoSEQ multiplex PCR; in TCRdb, only in-frame clones are kept and a portion is missing. The sample lists over 130,000 clones; 70% to 90% were seen once. Sequencing was performed on peripheral blood, taken 28 days after the second AZD1222 dose. The receptor set was obtained from an adult who received the AZD1222 COVID-19 vaccine. Both conserved end residues are part of each CDR3. D genes are given only for firm matches. Expanded clones get a size class; other rows say once, few or many, or leave the size out.

len: 17; j_gene: TRBJ1-3; abundance: -; d_gene: TRBD1; v_gene: TRBV19; CDR3aa: CASKDTPGQGTGNTIYF; CDR3nt: TGTGCCAGTAAAGACACACCGGGACAGGGGACTGGAAACACCATATATTTT
len: 15; j_gene: TRBJ1-2; abundance: -; d_gene: -; v_gene: TRBV7-9; CDR3aa: CASSSGASNEHGYTF; CDR3nt: TGTGCCAGCAGCTCTGGGGCATCAAATGAACATGGCTACACCTTC
len: 14; j_gene: TRBJ2-1; abundance: -; d_gene: TRBD2; v_gene: TRBV19; CDR3aa: CASSISGGQNEQFF; CDR3nt: TGTGCCAGTAGTATTAGCGGGGGACAAAATGAGCAGTTCTTC
len: 15; j_gene: TRBJ1-6; abundance: -; d_gene: TRBD1; v_gene: TRBV6-5; CDR3aa: CASSYLTGGGSPLHF; CDR3nt: TGTGCCAGCAGTTACTTGACAGGGGGGGGTTCACCCCTCCACTTT
len: 14; j_gene: TRBJ1-1; abundance: -; d_gene: -; v_gene: TRBV7-2; CDR3aa: CASTPTPMNTEAFF; CDR3nt: TGTGCCAGCACCCCCACTCCAATGAACACTGAAGCTTTCTTT
len: 16; j_gene: TRBJ1-1; abundance: -; d_gene: -; v_gene: TRBV21-1; CDR3aa: CASSDDRGRWGTEAFF; CDR3nt: TGTGCCAGCAGCGACGACAGGGGGCGCTGGGGCACTGAAGCTTTCTTT
len: 12; j_gene: TRBJ2-7; abundance: -; d_gene: -; v_gene: TRBV3-1/TRBV3-2; CDR3aa: CASSQVGAEQYF; CDR3nt: TGTGCCAGCAGCCAAGTCGGGGCCGAGCAGTACTTC
len: 13; j_gene: TRBJ2-3; abundance: -; d_gene: -; v_gene: TRBV5-1; CDR3aa: CASSLDPTDTQYF; CDR3nt: TGCGCCAGCAGCTTGGATCCTACAGATACGCAGTATTTT
len: 12; j_gene: TRBJ1-1; abundance: -; d_gene: -; v_gene: TRBV24-1; CDR3aa: CATSGGDTEAFF; CDR3nt: TGTGCCACCAGTGGGGGGGACACTGAAGCTTTCTTT
len: 17; j_gene: TRBJ2-7; abundance: -; d_gene: -; v_gene: TRBV5-6; CDR3aa: CASSLGDTRHSSYEQYF; CDR3nt: TGTGCCAGCAGCTTGGGGGATACTAGGCACAGCTCCTACGAGCAGTACTTC
len: 13; j_gene: TRBJ2-5; abundance: -; d_gene: -; v_gene: TRBV9; CDR3aa: CASSTRTMGTQYF; CDR3nt: TGTGCCAGCAGCACTCGGACCATGGGGACCCAGTACTTC
len: 17; j_gene: TRBJ1-2; abundance: -; d_gene: -; v_gene: TRBV11-2; CDR3aa: CASSLAFRSRGSAGYTF; CDR3nt: TGTGCCAGCAGCTTAGCGTTCAGGAGCAGGGGATCTGCTGGCTACACCTTC
len: 15; j_gene: TRBJ1-5; abundance: -; d_gene: TRBD1; v_gene: TRBV28; CDR3aa: CASSAGTGGYQPQHF; CDR3nt: TGTGCCAGCAGTGCCGGGACAGGGGGCTATCAGCCCCAGCATTTT
len: 15; j_gene: TRBJ2-3; abundance: -; d_gene: -; v_gene: TRBV7-9; CDR3aa: CASSLTGVGADTQYF; CDR3nt: TGTGCCAGCAGCTTAACGGGAGTTGGTGCAGATACGCAGTATTTT
len: 15; j_gene: TRBJ2-5; abundance: once; d_gene: TRBD1; v_gene: TRBV11-3; CDR3aa: CASSLGTGRGETQYF; CDR3nt: TGTGCCAGCAGCCTTGGGACAGGGCGAGGGGAGACCCAGTACTTC
len: 12; j_gene: TRBJ1-4; abundance: -; d_gene: TRBD1; v_gene: TRBV3-1/TRBV3-2; CDR3aa: CASSQGIRGLFF; CDR3nt: TGTGCCAGCAGCCAAGGGATCAGGGGGCTGTTTTTT
len: 14; j_gene: TRBJ1-2; abundance: -; d_gene: TRBD1; v_gene: TRBV10-3; CDR3aa: CAISPGQGVYGYTF; CDR3nt: TGTGCCATCAGTCCCGGACAGGGGGTCTATGGCTACACCTTC
len: 15; j_gene: TRBJ2-2; abundance: -; d_gene: -; v_gene: TRBV18; CDR3aa: CASSTGTPNTGELFF; CDR3nt: TGTGCCAGCTCAACCGGGACACCTAACACCGGGGAGCTGTTTTTT
len: 18; j_gene: TRBJ2-1; abundance: -; d_gene: TRBD2; v_gene: TRBV7-9; CDR3aa: CASSSSLAGGPIDNEQFF; CDR3nt: TGTGCCAGCAGCTCTTCCCTAGCGGGAGGGCCAATTGACAATGAGCAGTTCTTC
len: 14; j_gene: TRBJ2-5; abundance: -; d_gene: -; v_gene: TRBV5-1; CDR3aa: CASSLGLDKETQYF; CDR3nt: TGCGCCAGCAGCTTAGGGCTCGATAAAGAGACCCAGTACTTC
len: 17; j_gene: TRBJ1-2; abundance: -; d_gene: -; v_gene: TRBV7-3; CDR3aa: CASSPSPGQSQRDGYTF; CDR3nt: TGTGCCAGCAGCCCCTCCCCGGGCCAATCACAGAGAGATGGCTACACCTTC
len: 14; j_gene: TRBJ1-6; abundance: -; d_gene: TRBD1; v_gene: TRBV28; CDR3aa: CASTNRQGPSPLHF; CDR3nt: TGTGCCAGCACTAACAGACAGGGGCCCTCACCCCTCCACTTT
len: 17; j_gene: TRBJ2-3; abundance: medium-sized; d_gene: TRBD2; v_gene: TRBV5-4; CDR3aa: CASSLRLAGGPTDTQYF; CDR3nt: TGTGCCAGCAGCTTAAGACTAGCGGGCGGCCCCACAGATACGCAGTATTTT
len: 16; j_gene: TRBJ2-1; abundance: -; d_gene: -; v_gene: TRBV6-6; CDR3aa: CASSSISYRGGNEQFF; CDR3nt: TGTGCCAGCAGTTCGATCTCCTACAGGGGGGGGAATGAGCAGTTCTTC
len: 13; j_gene: TRBJ2-7; abundance: once; d_gene: -; v_gene: TRBV4-3; CDR3aa: CASSPGGWYEQYF; CDR3nt: TGCGCCAGCAGCCCAGGTGGATGGTACGAGCAGTACTTC
len: 15; j_gene: TRBJ2-2; abundance: -; d_gene: TRBD2; v_gene: TRBV4-2; CDR3aa: CASSTRLAETGELFF; CDR3nt: TGTGCCAGCAGCACGAGACTAGCGGAAACCGGGGAGCTGTTTTTT
len: 15; j_gene: TRBJ1-5; abundance: -; d_gene: -; v_gene: TRBV30; CDR3aa: CAWSVQWGPNQPQHF; CDR3nt: TGTGCCTGGAGTGTCCAGTGGGGCCCAAATCAGCCCCAGCATTTT
len: 15; j_gene: TRBJ2-3; abundance: -; d_gene: -; v_gene: TRBV7-3; CDR3aa: CASGPGRGLGDTQYF; CDR3nt: TGTGCCAGCGGCCCGGGACGGGGGTTGGGGGATACGCAGTATTTT
len: 16; j_gene: TRBJ2-7; abundance: -; d_gene: TRBD2; v_gene: TRBV10-3; CDR3aa: CAISESPGLASYEQYF; CDR3nt: TGTGCCATCAGTGAGTCGCCGGGACTAGCTTCCTACGAGCAGTACTTC
len: 13; j_gene: TRBJ2-2; abundance: -; d_gene: -; v_gene: TRBV5-5; CDR3aa: CASSITNTGELFF; CDR3nt: TGTGCCAGCAGCATTACGAACACCGGGGAGCTGTTTTTT
len: 18; j_gene: TRBJ2-5; abundance: -; d_gene: TRBD2; v_gene: TRBV7-6; CDR3aa: CASSRDGTSGNIQETQYF; CDR3nt: TGTGCCAGCAGCCGCGACGGGACTAGCGGGAACATCCAAGAGACCCAGTACTTC
len: 13; j_gene: TRBJ1-1; abundance: -; d_gene: -; v_gene: TRBV2; CDR3aa: CASSVSWDTEAFF; CDR3nt: TGTGCCAGCAGTGTGTCCTGGGACACTGAAGCTTTCTTT
len: 16; j_gene: TRBJ1-3; abundance: -; d_gene: TRBD1; v_gene: TRBV9; CDR3aa: CASSVAGTGVGNTIYF; CDR3nt: TGTGCCAGCAGCGTAGCCGGGACAGGGGTCGGAAACACCATATATTTT
len: 14; j_gene: TRBJ1-2; abundance: -; d_gene: -; v_gene: TRBV5-1; CDR3aa: CASSGQDPFYGYTF; CDR3nt: TGCGCCAGCTCGGGGCAGGATCCTTTCTATGGCTACACCTTC
len: 14; j_gene: TRBJ2-3; abundance: -; d_gene: -; v_gene: TRBV28; CDR3aa: CASSPTGDSNTQYF; CDR3nt: TGTGCCAGCAGCCCCACCGGGGACTCAAATACGCAGTATTTT
len: 12; j_gene: TRBJ2-1; abundance: -; d_gene: -; v_gene: TRBV29-1; CDR3aa: CISSGTYNEQFF; CDR3nt: TGCATCAGCTCCGGGACCTACAATGAGCAGTTCTTC
len: 14; j_gene: TRBJ2-7; abundance: -; d_gene: TRBD1; v_gene: TRBV2; CDR3aa: CASKNQGQSSEQYF; CDR3nt: TGTGCCAGCAAAAACCAGGGACAGTCCAGCGAGCAGTACTTC
len: 19; j_gene: TRBJ2-3; abundance: once; d_gene: TRBD2; v_gene: TRBV2; CDR3aa: CASSTARLAGGPRHDTQYF; CDR3nt: TGTGCCAGCAGCACCGCGCGGCTAGCGGGAGGGCCACGACACGATACGCAGTATTTT
len: 14; j_gene: TRBJ1-1; abundance: once; d_gene: TRBD1; v_gene: TRBV4-2; CDR3aa: CASSPQGADTEAFF; CDR3nt: TGTGCCAGCAGCCCCCAGGGGGCGGACACTGAAGCTTTCTTT
len: 14; j_gene: TRBJ2-2; abundance: -; d_gene: -; v_gene: TRBV28; CDR3aa: CASSLGIGTGELFF; CDR3nt: TGTGCCAGCAGTTTAGGCATAGGTACCGGGGAGCTGTTTTTT
len: 16; j_gene: TRBJ2-2; abundance: -; d_gene: TRBD2; v_gene: TRBV28; CDR3aa: CASRLSAGVSTGELFF; CDR3nt: TGTGCCAGCAGGCTTTCAGCGGGAGTCTCAACCGGGGAGCTGTTTTTT
len: 15; j_gene: TRBJ1-1; abundance: -; d_gene: -; v_gene: TRBV28; CDR3aa: CASSLLGQGRSEAFF; CDR3nt: TGTGCCAGCAGTTTATTGGGGCAGGGGAGGAGTGAAGCTTTCTTT